This TCR beta chain was sequenced in a study of blood T cell repertoires in COVID-19. The cohort comprised adults aged roughly 18 to 95 years residing in approximately 22 US areas. Grouping used clinical history reported by participants in a survey and questionnaire. Recovered Cohort 3 donors showed two negative PCRs, clearance, or symptom resolution. V was clipped by 2 bases and J by 7 bases, with 15 bases between them. Germline CDR1 and CDR2: ENHRY and SYGVKD. This CDR3 comprises 16 residues. Clones were read by immunoSEQ multiplex PCR, and TCRdb kept only the in-frame ones, dropping some. Among about 130,000 clones listed, roughly 87% were seen once. This clone has only a few counts.

Sequencing used PBMCs or T cells enriched from blood (not recorded which). The receptor was derived from a man aged 25 to 40 who had recovered from COVID-19. V gene TRBV10-3 combines with J gene TRBJ1-6, with a weak D call TRBD1 (5 bases). The CDR3 region has the DNA TGTGCCATCAGTGAGAAAGTGGCGGGGGGAAATTCACCCCTCCACTTT. Translating it yields CAISEKVAGGNSPLHF.